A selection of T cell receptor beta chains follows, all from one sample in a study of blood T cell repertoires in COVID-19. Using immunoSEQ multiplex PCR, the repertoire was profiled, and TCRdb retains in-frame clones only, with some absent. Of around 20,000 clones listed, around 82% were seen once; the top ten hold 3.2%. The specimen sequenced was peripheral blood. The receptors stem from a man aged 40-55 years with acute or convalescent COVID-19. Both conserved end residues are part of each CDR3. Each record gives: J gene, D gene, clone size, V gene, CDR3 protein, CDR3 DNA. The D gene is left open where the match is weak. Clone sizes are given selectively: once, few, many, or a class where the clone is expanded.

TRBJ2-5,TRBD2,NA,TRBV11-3,CASSFAAGEETQYF,TGTGCCAGCAGCTTTGCGGCGGGAGAGGAGACCCAGTACTTC
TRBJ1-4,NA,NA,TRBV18,CASSPQGGLKFF,TGTGCCAGCTCACCACAAGGAGGTCTGAAGTTTTTT
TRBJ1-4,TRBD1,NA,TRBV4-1,CASSQGGTDNEKLFF,TGCGCCAGCAGCCAAGGCGGGACAGACAATGAAAAACTGTTTTTT
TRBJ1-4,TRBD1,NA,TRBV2,CASSKTTGVSNEKLFF,TGTGCCAGCAGTAAAACCACAGGGGTCAGTAATGAAAAACTGTTTTTT
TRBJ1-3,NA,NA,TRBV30,CASRTAGNTIYF,TGTGCCTCGCGGACAGCTGGAAACACCATATATTTT
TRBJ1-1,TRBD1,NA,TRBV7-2,CASSLSGGELTEAFF,TGTGCCAGCAGCTTGTCAGGGGGAGAGTTGACTGAAGCTTTCTTT
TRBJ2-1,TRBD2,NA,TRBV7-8,CASSFGSGGPYNEQFF,TGTGCCAGCAGCTTCGGTAGCGGGGGCCCGTACAATGAGCAGTTCTTC
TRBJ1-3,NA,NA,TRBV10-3,CAIRGQIDSGNTIYF,TGTGCCATCAGAGGACAAATCGACTCTGGAAACACCATATATTTT
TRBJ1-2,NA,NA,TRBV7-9,CASSLGEQGINGYTF,TGTGCCAGCAGCTTAGGGGAACAGGGAATTAACGGCTACACCTTC
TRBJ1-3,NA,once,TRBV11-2,CASSLVGPGNTIYF,TGTGCCAGCAGCTTAGTGGGCCCTGGAAACACCATATATTTT
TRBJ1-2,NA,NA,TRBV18,CASSRSDYYGYTF,TGTGCCAGCTCACGGTCGGACTACTATGGCTACACCTTC
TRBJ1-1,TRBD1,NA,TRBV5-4,CASSLRDRMETEAFF,TGTGCCAGCAGCCTACGGGACAGAATGGAGACTGAAGCTTTCTTT
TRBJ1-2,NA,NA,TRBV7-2,CASSPRRGLYGYTF,TGTGCCAGCAGCCCTAGGAGAGGCCTTTATGGCTACACCTTC
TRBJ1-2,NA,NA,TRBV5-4,CASSLDAGGGYGYTF,TGTGCCAGCAGCTTGGATGCTGGGGGAGGCTATGGCTACACCTTC
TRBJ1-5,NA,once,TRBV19,CASSTRNNQPQHF,TGTGCCAGTAGTACCAGGAACAATCAGCCCCAGCATTTT
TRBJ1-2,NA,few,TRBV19,CASSMERQRHGYTF,TGTGCCAGTAGTATGGAAAGACAGCGCCATGGCTACACCTTC
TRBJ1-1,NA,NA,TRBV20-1,CSALDTEAFF,TGCAGTGCTTTAGACACTGAAGCTTTCTTT
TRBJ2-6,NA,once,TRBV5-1,CASSLAGGAGANVLTF,TGCGCCAGCAGCTTGGCCGGGGGTGCCGGGGCCAACGTCCTGACTTTC
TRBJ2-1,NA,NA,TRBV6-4,CASSELSSSNEQFF,TGTGCCAGCAGTGAACTCTCTAGCAGCAATGAGCAGTTCTTC
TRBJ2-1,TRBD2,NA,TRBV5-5,CASSISGGAYEQFF,TGTGCCAGCAGCATTAGCGGGGGGGCGTATGAGCAGTTCTTC
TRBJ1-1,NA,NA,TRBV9,CASSSMTDNTEAFF,TGTGCCAGCAGCTCCATGACAGATAACACTGAAGCTTTCTTT
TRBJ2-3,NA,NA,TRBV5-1,CATSGLTTDTQYF,TGCGCCACCTCGGGACTTACCACAGATACGCAGTATTTT
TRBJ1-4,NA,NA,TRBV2,CASSPTDATNEKLFF,TGTGCCAGCAGCCCGACAGATGCAACTAATGAAAAACTGTTTTTT
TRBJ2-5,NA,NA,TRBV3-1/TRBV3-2,CASSQHTGVVETQYF,TGTGCCAGCAGCCAACATACGGGAGTAGTGGAGACCCAGTACTTC
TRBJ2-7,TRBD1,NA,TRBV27,CASSSQNRDRSYEQYF,TGTGCCAGCAGTTCGCAGAACCGGGACAGATCCTACGAGCAGTACTTC
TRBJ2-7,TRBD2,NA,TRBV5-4,CASSGEGGSFREQYF,TGTGCCAGCAGCGGGGAGGGCGGGAGCTTCCGAGAGCAGTACTTC
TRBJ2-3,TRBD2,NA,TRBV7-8,CASSLVGGGTDTQYF,TGTGCCAGCAGCTTAGTGGGGGGGGGCACAGATACGCAGTATTTT
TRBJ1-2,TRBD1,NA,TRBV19,CASSGQGRNGYTF,TGTGCCAGTAGTGGACAGGGGAGGAATGGCTACACCTTC
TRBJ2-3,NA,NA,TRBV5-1,CASKLYRDTYTDTQYF,TGCGCCAGCAAACTGTACCGGGACACCTACACAGATACGCAGTATTTT
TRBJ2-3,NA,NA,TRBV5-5,CASSFSTHPSTDTQYF,TGTGCCAGCAGCTTCTCTACCCATCCGAGCACAGATACGCAGTATTTT
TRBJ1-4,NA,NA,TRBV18,CASSPDRWYEKLFF,TGTGCCAGCTCACCCGACAGATGGTATGAAAAACTGTTTTTT
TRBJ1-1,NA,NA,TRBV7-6,CASSKQGGINTEAFF,TGTGCCAGCAGCAAACAAGGAGGTATAAACACTGAAGCTTTCTTT
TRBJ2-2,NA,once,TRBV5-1,CASSIGTDYLGELFF,TGCGCCAGCAGCATCGGGACGGACTACCTCGGGGAGCTGTTTTTT
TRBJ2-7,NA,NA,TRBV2,CASTLRGYYEQYF,TGTGCCAGCACCCTAAGAGGGTACTACGAGCAGTACTTC
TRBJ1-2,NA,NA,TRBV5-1,CASSLEGLSGGYGYTF,TGCGCCAGCAGCTTGGAGGGGCTCTCCGGCGGCTATGGCTACACCTTC
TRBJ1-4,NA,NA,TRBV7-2,CASSRRDTSNEKLFF,TGTGCCAGCAGCAGAAGGGACACCTCTAATGAAAAACTGTTTTTT
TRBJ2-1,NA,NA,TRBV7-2,CASSSDYKYNEQFF,TGTGCCAGCAGCTCGGACTACAAATACAATGAGCAGTTCTTC
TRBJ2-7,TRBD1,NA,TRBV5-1,CASSLAQGARSEQYF,TGCGCCAGCAGCTTGGCACAGGGGGCGCGTTCCGAGCAGTACTTC
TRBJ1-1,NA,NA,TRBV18,CASSPGHRVQPEAFF,TGTGCCAGCTCACCGGGTCACAGGGTACAACCTGAAGCTTTCTTT
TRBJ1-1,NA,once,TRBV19,CASSQTENTEAFF,TGTGCCAGTAGTCAGACAGAGAACACTGAAGCTTTCTTT
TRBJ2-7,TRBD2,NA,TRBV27,CASSLRVSSGWGYEQYF,TGTGCCAGCAGTTTAAGAGTCTCTAGCGGATGGGGCTACGAGCAGTACTTC
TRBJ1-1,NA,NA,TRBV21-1,CASTERLGPGTANTEAFF,TGTGCCAGCACCGAAAGACTCGGTCCCGGGACAGCGAACACTGAAGCTTTCTTT
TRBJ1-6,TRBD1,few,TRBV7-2,CASSLARDRRTPLHF,TGTGCCAGCAGCTTAGCACGGGACAGAAGAACACCCCTCCACTTT
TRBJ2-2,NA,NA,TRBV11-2,CASSSPRGIVGELFF,TGTGCCAGCAGCTCCCCCCGGGGGATTGTCGGGGAGCTGTTTTTT
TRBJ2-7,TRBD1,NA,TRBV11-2,CASSPSRTGFPEQYF,TGTGCCAGCAGCCCATCTAGGACAGGTTTCCCCGAGCAGTACTTC
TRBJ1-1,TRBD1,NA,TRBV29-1,CSVEFAGQGTEAFF,TGCAGCGTTGAGTTTGCGGGACAGGGTACTGAAGCTTTCTTT
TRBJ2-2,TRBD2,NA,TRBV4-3,CASRGGLASGELFF,TGCGCCAGCCGAGGGGGACTAGCCTCCGGGGAGCTGTTTTTT
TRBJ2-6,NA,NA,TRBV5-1,CASSKTSVSGANVLTF,TGCGCCAGCAGCAAAACTTCGGTCTCTGGGGCCAACGTCCTGACTTTC
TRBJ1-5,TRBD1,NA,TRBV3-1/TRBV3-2,CASSRQGGSQPQHF,TGTGCCAGCAGCCGACAGGGAGGTAGTCAGCCCCAGCATTTT
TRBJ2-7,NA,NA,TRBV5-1,CASSLSGLYEQYF,TGCGCCAGCAGCTTGTCGGGTTTATACGAGCAGTACTTC